This T cell receptor beta chain appears in the sequencing data of a study of blood T cell repertoires in COVID-19. At the level of the study: Whether acute or convalescent, the COVID-19 samples came from the United States, Italy and Spain. In each case, the material was cDNA or gDNA derived from T cells, B-cell-depleted T cells, or PBMCs.

The CDR3 sequence is 16 residues long. J gave up 1 base and V 3 bases, and 8 bases lay outside the gene matches. Germline CDR1 and CDR2: SGHNT and YYREEE (reference sequence). This clone was seen only a few times. In the study's own analysis: Reference gene primer amplification gave nucleated cell count estimates. The data were produced by immunoSEQ multiplex PCR, yet TCRdb's version contains in-frame clones alone and is incomplete. The V and J calls and the clone size are those of that table, but D and trimming were determined from the DNA. The sample includes about 200,000 clones, 83% of them seen just once.

Material for sequencing was peripheral blood. The source of this sequence is a middle-aged woman with active or convalescent COVID-19. The chain joins TRBV5-4 to TRBJ2-7, with 9 bases lining up with TRBD1. CDR3 sequence (DNA): TGTGCCAGCAGCTCGTCCCGGGGGACAGGGTCCTACGAGCAGTACTTC. The encoded protein is CASSSSRGTGSYEQYF.